The 21 T cell receptor beta chains below all came from one sample that was sequenced in a study of human CD8 memory T cell subsets. UMI-labeled 5' RACE was used, and it produced the TCR beta libraries. One entry per CDR3 protein, without DNA, is what TCRdb gives after re-calling the 5' RACE reads. This table holds roughly 7,000 distinct CDR3 sequences. Sequencing input: CD8+ stem-like memory T cells (TSCM and TCM) sorted from PBMCs. Subset in this sample: stem-like memory CD8 T cells (TSTEM), CCR7+ PD-1- TIGIT-. These receptors were collected from a human donor in good health.

The chain recombines TRBV28 with TRBJ2-7; TCRdb reports TRBD1, a call that lacks DNA to check it against. CDR1 is MDHEN, CDR2 SYDVKM, per germline. The CDR3 spans 14 residues. This CDR3 is CASRTGGSSYEQYF.

This clonotype registers medium-sized by frequency. The V and J genes are TRBV5-1 and TRBJ1-2; TCRdb selects TRBD1, and the lack of DNA leaves this call unchecked. Germline-derived CDR1 and CDR2 are SGHRS and YFSETQ. The CDR3 sequence is 12 residues long. The CDR3 protein is CASTLGADGYTF.

This clonotype is deemed medium-sized by its frequency. The chain has TRBV15 and TRBJ2-2; without DNA, the TCRdb call of TRBD2 cannot be checked. There are 16 residues in the CDR3. The germline gives CDR1 LNHNV, CDR2 YYDKDF (reference sequence). The CDR3 reads CATSRLTSPNTGELFF.

The V call is TRBV6-6, the J call TRBJ2-3; TCRdb returns TRBD1, unconfirmable since there is no DNA. Per the germline V gene, CDR1 is MNHNY and CDR2 is SVGAGI (reference sequence). The CDR3 runs to 15 residues. The CDR3 spells CASSGKGQDTDTQYF.

The J gene is TRBJ2-1, the V gene TRBV6-5; the TRBD2 assignment by TCRdb is unverifiable without DNA. There are 12 residues in the CDR3. The germline V gene encodes CDR1 MNHEY and CDR2 SVGAGI. The CDR3 spells CASSLRMDEQFF.

V gene TRBV7-6 combines with J gene TRBJ2-7; TCRdb's D call, TRBD2, is unchecked because there is no DNA. This CDR3 is built from 15 residues. CDR1 is SGHVS and CDR2 is FNYEAQ in the germline V gene. CDR3 in amino acids: CASSAGTSGTYEQYF.

This clonotype is deemed medium-sized by its frequency. V and J are TRBV25-1 and TRBJ1-2; TCRdb's D call of TRBD1 is untestable without DNA. This CDR3 region has 15 residues. The germline CDR1 and CDR2 sequences are MGHDK and SYGVNS. CDR3: CASSDPGTGEYGYTF.

This clonotype is deemed medium-sized by its frequency. The CDR3 protein is CSARPSGWGSEQFF. The chain links TRBV20-1 to TRBJ2-1; the TCRdb call, TRBD2, lacks DNA for checking. CDR3 size: 14 residues. Germline V lookup: CDR1 DFQATT, CDR2 SNEGSKA (reference sequence).

The gene calls are TRBV3-2 and TRBJ2-2; TCRdb calls TRBD1, which cannot be checked without DNA. TRBV3-2 is an annotated pseudogene. The CDR3 runs 17 residues. The CDR3 is CASSQAWRDTNTGELFF.

The V gene is TRBV20-1, the J gene TRBJ2-1; the D call from TCRdb, TRBD2, cannot be confirmed without DNA. Germline V lookup: CDR1 DFQATT, CDR2 SNEGSKA (reference sequence). The CDR3 length is 14 residues. The CDR3 is CSARPPEGPHEQFF.

The chain joins TRBV6-2 or TRBV6-3 to TRBJ2-5; TCRdb returns TRBD1, unconfirmable since there is no DNA. CDR1 MNHEY and CDR2 SVGEGT come from the germline V gene. CDR3 length: 12 residues. CDR3 residues: CASTEGFMAQYF.

This chain joins TRBV20-1 and TRBJ1-2; without DNA, the TCRdb call of TRBD1 cannot be checked. Germline CDR1 reads DFQATT; CDR2 reads SNEGSKA (reference sequence). The CDR3 consists of 13 residues. This chain's CDR3 is CSARDSPNYGYTF.

J is TRBJ1-1 and V is TRBV12-5; TCRdb's assignment of TRBD1 cannot be checked, as there is no DNA. Germline CDR1 is LGHNT and CDR2 is FRNRAP. The CDR3 consists of 14 residues. The CDR3 sequence is CASGQTTGDWEAFF. Full variable domain (outside the CDR3, taken from reference TRBV12-5 and TRBJ1-1): DARVTQTPRHKVTEMGQEVTMRCQPILGHNTVFWYRQTMMQGLELLAYFRNRAPLDDSGMPKDRFSAEMPDATLATLKIQPSEPRDSAVYFCASGQTTGDWEAFFGQGTRLTVV.

This chain links TRBV9 with TRBJ2-5; TCRdb's D call of TRBD2 is untestable without DNA. The CDR3 has 14 residues. CDR1 is SGDLS, CDR2 YYNGEE, per germline. The chain's CDR3 is CASSVGGREGTQYF.

The chain combines TRBV7-8 with TRBJ2-1; TCRdb reports TRBD2, a call that lacks DNA to check it against. Germline V gene data show CDR1 as SGHVS and CDR2 as FQNEAQ. The length of the CDR3 is 14 residues. CDR3 sequence: CASSLGTSGNEQFF.

This clonotype is classed as medium-sized by frequency. The genes are TRBV20-1 and TRBJ1-2. CDR3 size: 13 residues. Per the germline V gene, CDR1 is DFQATT and CDR2 is SNEGSKA (reference sequence). The CDR3: CSARDHENYGYTF.

The genes are TRBV13 and TRBJ1-1. CDR1 and CDR2 (germline): PRHDT, FYEKMQ (reference sequence). The CDR3 totals 13 residues. The CDR3 loop reads CASSSDLNTEAFF.

The CDR3 sequence is CASSLRSRTEKLFF. The V gene is TRBV13, the J gene TRBJ1-4; there is no DNA to check the TCRdb D call of TRBD1. The germline V gene has CDR1 PRHDT and CDR2 FYEKMQ (reference sequence). The CDR3 loop spans 14 amino acids.

In terms of frequency, this clonotype is medium-sized. V is TRBV5-4 and J is TRBJ1-1. The CDR3 extends over 16 amino acids. Germline V gene lookup returns CDR1 SGHNT and CDR2 YYREEE (reference sequence). This CDR3 is CASIPGGPGARTEAFF.

The CDR3 loop is CSASWGAQPNQPQHF. This rearrangement joins TRBV20-1 to TRBJ1-5; TCRdb's D call of TRBD1 is untestable without DNA. This CDR3 is 15 amino acids long. Germline V gives CDR1 DFQATT, CDR2 SNEGSKA (reference sequence).

J is TRBJ2-4 and V is TRBV5-6. The CDR3 extends over 17 amino acids. Germline V CDR1 and CDR2: SGHDT, YYEEEE. This chain's CDR3 is CASSLWVDRLAKNIQYF.